The T cell receptor beta chain described here comes from a study of T-cell memory formation after mild COVID-19 (dated by TCRdb to the early 2020s). For context, the study as a whole: TCR sequence clusters from the two donors were largely donor specific. T-cell clones expanding and contracting after mild COVID-19 in two donors were tracked by longitudinal TCRalpha and TCRbeta repertoire sequencing. Two young, previously healthy adult volunteers made up the cohort, one male and one female.

In the case of this clonotype: Its specific antigen is unknown. Base qualities are not provided; no much larger clone lies one nucleotide away.

CDR1 and CDR2, per the germline V gene, are SGHDN and FVKESK. V is clipped by 0 bases and J by 5 bases, and the sequence between their germline boundaries is 13 bases long. The CDR3 spans 15 residues, from the cysteine through the phenylalanine. The sequence is cut down to CDR3 DNA, 45 bases in frame from base 1. PBMCs were isolated by Ficoll-Paque density gradient centrifugation. Sequencing used an Illumina NovaSeq 6000. Using 5'RACE with constant-segment primers, TCRalpha and TCRbeta cDNA libraries were constructed, with sample barcodes and unique molecular identifiers added in the process. RNA was extracted from every sample with Trizol reagent. Amplification of the libraries took two PCR steps, and the second step added a second sample barcode plus Illumina TruSeq adapters. The libraries were sequenced on an Illumina NovaSeq using 2 x 150 bp paired-end reads. The original methods were these. Reads were demultiplexed and collapsed into UMI-guided consensus sequences with migec v1.2.7. With mixcr v2.1.11, UMI consensuses were aligned to TRA and TRB V and J templates and assembled into clonotypes. Clonotypes were classified as expanded or contracted when called significant by both edgeR and NoisET, with noise models trained on biological replicates. For edgeR calls, the cutoffs were a false discovery rate-adjusted p below 0.01 and a log2 fold-change threshold of 1. As an exploratory analysis of dynamics, max-normalized trajectories of the 1000 most abundant clonotypes were examined with PCA combined with hierarchical clustering. Separately sequenced CD4+ and CD8+ repertoires were used to assign the CD4 or CD8 phenotype of responding clones. Through fastp at Q25 and MiXCR, TCRdb rebuilt clones from the public reads, retaining in-frame beta chains. Duplicate CDR3 protein sequences are folded into a single record with the most common DNA and genes. What appears here as the V and J calls and clone size reflects TCRdb's work, not the paper's. The sample table holds a few hundred thousand distinct CDR3 sequences, of which 20% to 25% were seen once. 21% of the sample is held by the ten biggest clonotypes.

General conclusions and limits of the study: Clones contracting from day 15 to 85 had balanced CD4/CD8 phenotypes, while a second wave expanding from day 15 to 37 was biased towards CD4+. The detection of some responding clones in pre-infection memory suggests that pre-existing cross-reactive memory T cells joined the SARS-CoV-2 response. Contracting CD4+ clones were found mainly in CM and EM memory subsets, while CD8+ clones were enriched in EMRA. The second-wave clones that peaked on day 37 were not confirmed to be SARS-CoV-2 specific. The study included only two mild cases, and larger cohorts that include severe cases with pre-infection samples were judged to be necessary.

The chain employs TRBV14 and TRBJ2-5, with the D gene not confidently named. This sequence originates from a man aged 18 to 30 who had mild COVID-19 (a few samples of this study predate the infection). The sample titles of this study are shuffled in the database, so cell type and time point are left out; the donor was told from shared clones. The sequencing input was PBMCs or a T cell subset sorted from them (not recorded which). The DNA sequence is given as TGTGCCAGCAGCCAAGAGTGGCAGGACCGGGAGACCCAGTACTTC. The translation is CASSQEWQDRETQYF.